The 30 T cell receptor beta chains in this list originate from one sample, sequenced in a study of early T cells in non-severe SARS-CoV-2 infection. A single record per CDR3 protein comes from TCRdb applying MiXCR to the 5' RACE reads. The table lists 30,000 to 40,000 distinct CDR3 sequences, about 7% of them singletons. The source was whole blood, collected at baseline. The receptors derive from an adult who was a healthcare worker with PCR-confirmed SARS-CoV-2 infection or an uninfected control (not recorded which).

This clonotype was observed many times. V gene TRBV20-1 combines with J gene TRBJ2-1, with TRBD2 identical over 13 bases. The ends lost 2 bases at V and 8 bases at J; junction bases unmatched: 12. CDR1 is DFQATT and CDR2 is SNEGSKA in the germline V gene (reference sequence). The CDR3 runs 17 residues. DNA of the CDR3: TGCAGTGCTAGACCCAGGACTAGCGGGAGTGTTTACCATGAGCAGTTCTTC. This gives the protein CSARPRTSGSVYHEQFF.

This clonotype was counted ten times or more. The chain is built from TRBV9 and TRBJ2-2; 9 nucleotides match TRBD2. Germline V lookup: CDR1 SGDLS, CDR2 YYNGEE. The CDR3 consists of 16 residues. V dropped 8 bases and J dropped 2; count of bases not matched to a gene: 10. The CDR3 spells CASSSFGTSNTGELFF. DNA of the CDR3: TGTGCCAGTTCGAGCTTCGGGACTAGCAACACCGGGGAGCTGTTTTTT.

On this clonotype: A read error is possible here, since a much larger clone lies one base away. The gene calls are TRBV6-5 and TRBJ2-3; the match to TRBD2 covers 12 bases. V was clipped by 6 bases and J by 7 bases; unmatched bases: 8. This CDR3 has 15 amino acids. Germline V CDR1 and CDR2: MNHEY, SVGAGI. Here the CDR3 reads CASRSTSGSSNTQYF. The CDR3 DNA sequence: TGTGCCAGCAGATCGACTAGCGGGAGTTCAAATACGCAGTATTTT.

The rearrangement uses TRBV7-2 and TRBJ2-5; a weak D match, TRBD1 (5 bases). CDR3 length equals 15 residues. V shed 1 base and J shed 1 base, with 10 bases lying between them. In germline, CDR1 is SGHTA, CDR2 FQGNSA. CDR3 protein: CASSLGGRVQETQYF. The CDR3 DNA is TGTGCCAGCAGCTTAGGGGGCAGGGTCCAAGAGACCCAGTACTTC. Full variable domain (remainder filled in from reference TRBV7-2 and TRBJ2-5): GAGVSQSPSNKVTEKGKDVELRCDPISGHTALYWYRQSLGQGLEFLIYFQGNSAPDKSGLPSDRFSAERTGGSVSTLTIQRTQQEDSAVYLCASSLGGRVQETQYFGPGTRLLVL.

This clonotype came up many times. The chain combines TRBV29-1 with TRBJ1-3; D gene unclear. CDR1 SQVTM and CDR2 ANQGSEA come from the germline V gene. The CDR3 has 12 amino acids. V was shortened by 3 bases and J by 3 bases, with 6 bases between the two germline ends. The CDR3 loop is CSVDRGGNTIYF. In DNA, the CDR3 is TGCAGCGTTGACCGGGGTGGAAACACCATATATTTT. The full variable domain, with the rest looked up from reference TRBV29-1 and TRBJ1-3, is SAVISQKPSRDICQRGTSLTIQCQVDSQVTMMFWYRQQPGQSLTLIATANQGSEATYESGFVIDKFPISRPNLTFSTLTVSNMSPEDSSIYLCSVDRGGNTIYFGEGSWLTVV.

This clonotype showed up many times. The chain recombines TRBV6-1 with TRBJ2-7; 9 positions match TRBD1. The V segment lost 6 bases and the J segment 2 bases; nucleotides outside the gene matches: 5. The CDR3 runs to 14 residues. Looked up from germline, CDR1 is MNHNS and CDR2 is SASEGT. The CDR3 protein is CASRNRDRAYEQYF. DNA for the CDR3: TGTGCCAGCAGGAACCGGGACAGGGCCTACGAGCAGTACTTC.

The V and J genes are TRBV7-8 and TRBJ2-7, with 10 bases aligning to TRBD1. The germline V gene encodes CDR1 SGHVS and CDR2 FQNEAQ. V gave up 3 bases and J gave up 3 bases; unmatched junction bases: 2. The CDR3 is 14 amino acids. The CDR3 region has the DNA TGTGCCAGCAGCTTTGGGACAGGGGACTACGAGCAGTACTTC. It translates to CASSFGTGDYEQYF.

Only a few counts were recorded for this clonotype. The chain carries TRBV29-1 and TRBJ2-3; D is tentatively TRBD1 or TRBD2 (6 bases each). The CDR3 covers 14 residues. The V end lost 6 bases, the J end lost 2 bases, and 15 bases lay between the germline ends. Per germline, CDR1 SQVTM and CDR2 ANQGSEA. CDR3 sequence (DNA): TGCAGCGTGGGGGGACATTTAGCCACAGATACGCAGTATTTT. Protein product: CSVGGHLATDTQYF.

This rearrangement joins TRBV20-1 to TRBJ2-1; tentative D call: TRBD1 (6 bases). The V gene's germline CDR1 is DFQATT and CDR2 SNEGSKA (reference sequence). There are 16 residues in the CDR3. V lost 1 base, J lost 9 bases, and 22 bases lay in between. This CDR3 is CSARAPGTPYLGEQFF. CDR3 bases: TGCAGTGCTAGAGCCCCCGGGACACCTTATTTGGGTGAGCAGTTCTTC.

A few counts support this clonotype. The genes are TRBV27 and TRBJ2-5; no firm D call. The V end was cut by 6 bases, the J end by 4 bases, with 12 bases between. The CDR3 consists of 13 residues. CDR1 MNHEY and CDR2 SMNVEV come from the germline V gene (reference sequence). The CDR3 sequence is CASRKLARETQYF. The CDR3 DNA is TGTGCCAGCAGGAAACTGGCCCGAGAGACCCAGTACTTC.

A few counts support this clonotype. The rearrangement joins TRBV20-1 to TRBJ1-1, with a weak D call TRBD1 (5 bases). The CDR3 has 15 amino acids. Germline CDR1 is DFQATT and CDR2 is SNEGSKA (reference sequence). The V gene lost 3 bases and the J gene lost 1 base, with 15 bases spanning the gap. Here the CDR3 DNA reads TGCAGTGCTAGTTCGAATGGGGCGGAGAACACTGAAGCTTTCTTT. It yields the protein CSASSNGAENTEAFF.

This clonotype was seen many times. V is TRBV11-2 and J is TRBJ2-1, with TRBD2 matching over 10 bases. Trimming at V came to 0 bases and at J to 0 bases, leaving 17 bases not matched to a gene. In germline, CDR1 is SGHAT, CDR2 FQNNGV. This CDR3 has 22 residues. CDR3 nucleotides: TGTGCCAGCAGCTTAGATCGGTGGGGGGCGGAACCTAGCGGGAGCTCCTACAATGAGCAGTTCTTC. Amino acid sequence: CASSLDRWGAEPSGSSYNEQFF.

CDR3 in amino acids: CASSLGIAGEAFF. The CDR3 region has the DNA TGTGCCAGCAGCTTAGGGATAGCAGGTGAAGCTTTCTTT. The V and J genes are TRBV7-2 and TRBJ1-1; D is unclear. V dropped 1 base and J dropped 7 bases, with 10 bases sitting between them. The CDR3 has 13 residues. Germline assignment: CDR1 SGHTA and CDR2 FQGNSA.

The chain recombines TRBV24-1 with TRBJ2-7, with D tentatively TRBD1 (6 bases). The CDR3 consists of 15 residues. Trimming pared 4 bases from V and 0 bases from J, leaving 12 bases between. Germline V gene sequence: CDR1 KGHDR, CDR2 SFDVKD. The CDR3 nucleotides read TGTGCCACCAGTGACTCCGGGACACCCTCCTACGAGCAGTACTTC. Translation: CATSDSGTPSYEQYF.

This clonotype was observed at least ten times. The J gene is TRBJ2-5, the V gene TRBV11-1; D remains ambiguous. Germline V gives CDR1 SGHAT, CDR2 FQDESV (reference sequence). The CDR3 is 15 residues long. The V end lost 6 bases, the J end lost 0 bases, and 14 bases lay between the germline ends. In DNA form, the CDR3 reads TGTGCCAGCAGGTATACTCTCGAGTACCAAGAGACCCAGTACTTC. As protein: CASRYTLEYQETQYF.

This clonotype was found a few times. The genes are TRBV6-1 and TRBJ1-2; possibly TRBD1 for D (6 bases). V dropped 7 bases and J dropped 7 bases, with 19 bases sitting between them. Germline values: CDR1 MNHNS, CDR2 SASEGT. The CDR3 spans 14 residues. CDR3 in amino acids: CASMRSGTIFGYTF. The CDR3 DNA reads TGTGCCAGCATGAGAAGCGGGACAATTTTTGGCTACACCTTC.

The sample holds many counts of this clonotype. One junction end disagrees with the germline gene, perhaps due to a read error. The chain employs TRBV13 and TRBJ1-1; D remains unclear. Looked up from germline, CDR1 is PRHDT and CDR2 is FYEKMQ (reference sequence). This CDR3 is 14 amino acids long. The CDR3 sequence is CASSLGWQNIEAFF. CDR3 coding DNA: TGTGCCAGCAGCTTAGGCTGGCAGAACATTGAAGCTTTCTTT.

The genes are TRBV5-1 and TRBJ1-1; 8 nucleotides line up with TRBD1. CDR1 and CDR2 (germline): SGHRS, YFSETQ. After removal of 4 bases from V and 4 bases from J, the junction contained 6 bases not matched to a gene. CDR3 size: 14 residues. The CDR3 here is CASSVGQGGTEAFF. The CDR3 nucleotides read TGCGCCAGCAGCGTCGGACAGGGTGGCACTGAAGCTTTCTTT.

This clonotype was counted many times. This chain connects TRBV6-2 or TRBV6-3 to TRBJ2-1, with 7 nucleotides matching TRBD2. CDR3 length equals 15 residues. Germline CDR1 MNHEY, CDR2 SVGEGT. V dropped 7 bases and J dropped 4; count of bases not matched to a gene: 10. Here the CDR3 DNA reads TGTGCCAGCACCACGGGCGGGAGCGGTTACAATGAGCAGTTCTTC. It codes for CASTTGGSGYNEQFF.

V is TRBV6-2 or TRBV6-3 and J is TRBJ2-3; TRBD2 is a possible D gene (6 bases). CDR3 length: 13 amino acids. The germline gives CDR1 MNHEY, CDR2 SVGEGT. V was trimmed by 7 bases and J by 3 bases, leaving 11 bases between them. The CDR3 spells CASTPGVTDTQYF. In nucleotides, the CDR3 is TGTGCCAGCACACCGGGAGTAACAGATACGCAGTATTTT.

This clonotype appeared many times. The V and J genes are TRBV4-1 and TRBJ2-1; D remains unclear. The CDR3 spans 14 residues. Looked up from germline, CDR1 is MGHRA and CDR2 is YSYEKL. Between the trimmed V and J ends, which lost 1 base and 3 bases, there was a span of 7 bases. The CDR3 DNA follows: TGCGCCAGCAGCCAAGTGGGCGTCTACAATGAGCAGTTCTTC. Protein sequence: CASSQVGVYNEQFF.

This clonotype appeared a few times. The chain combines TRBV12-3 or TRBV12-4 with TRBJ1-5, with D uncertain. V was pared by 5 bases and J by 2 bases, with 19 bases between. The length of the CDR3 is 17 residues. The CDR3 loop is CASSPASPWEGNQPQHF. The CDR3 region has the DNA TGTGCCAGCAGTCCTGCCTCTCCCTGGGAGGGCAATCAGCCCCAGCATTTT.

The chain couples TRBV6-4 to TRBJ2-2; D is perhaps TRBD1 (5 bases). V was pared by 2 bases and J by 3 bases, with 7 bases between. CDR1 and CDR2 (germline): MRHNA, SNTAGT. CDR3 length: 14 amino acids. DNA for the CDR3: TGTGCCAGCAGTGACGCACAGGACACCGGGGAGCTGTTTTTT. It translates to CASSDAQDTGELFF.

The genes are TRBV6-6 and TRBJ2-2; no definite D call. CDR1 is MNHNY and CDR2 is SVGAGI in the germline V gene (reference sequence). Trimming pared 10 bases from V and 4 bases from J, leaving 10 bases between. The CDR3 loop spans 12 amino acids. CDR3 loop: CATNTLTGELFF. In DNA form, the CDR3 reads TGTGCCACCAACACTCTCACCGGGGAGCTGTTTTTT.

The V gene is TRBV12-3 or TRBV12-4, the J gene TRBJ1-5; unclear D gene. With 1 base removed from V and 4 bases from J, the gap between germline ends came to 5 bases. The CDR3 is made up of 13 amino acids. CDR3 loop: CASSLGQNQPQHF. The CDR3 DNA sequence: TGTGCCAGCAGTTTAGGACAAAATCAGCCCCAGCATTTT.

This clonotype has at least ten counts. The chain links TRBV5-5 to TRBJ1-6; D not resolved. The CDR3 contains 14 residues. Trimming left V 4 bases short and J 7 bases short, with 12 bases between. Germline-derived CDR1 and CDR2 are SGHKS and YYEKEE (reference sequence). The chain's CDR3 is CASSRPITNSPLHF. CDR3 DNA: TGTGCCAGCAGCCGACCGATAACAAATTCACCCCTCCACTTT.

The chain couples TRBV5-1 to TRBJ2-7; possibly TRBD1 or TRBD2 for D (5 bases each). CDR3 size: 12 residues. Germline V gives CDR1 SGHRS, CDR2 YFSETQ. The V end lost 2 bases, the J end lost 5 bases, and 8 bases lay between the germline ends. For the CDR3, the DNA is TGCGCCAGCAGCTTTGGGACCAACGAGCAGTACTTC. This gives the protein CASSFGTNEQYF.

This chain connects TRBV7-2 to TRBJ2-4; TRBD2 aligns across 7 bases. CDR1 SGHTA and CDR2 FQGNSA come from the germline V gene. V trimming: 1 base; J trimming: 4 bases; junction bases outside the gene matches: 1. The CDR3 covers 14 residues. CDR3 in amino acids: CASSLERGKNIQYF. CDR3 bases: TGTGCCAGCAGCTTAGAGCGGGGAAAAAACATTCAGTACTTC.

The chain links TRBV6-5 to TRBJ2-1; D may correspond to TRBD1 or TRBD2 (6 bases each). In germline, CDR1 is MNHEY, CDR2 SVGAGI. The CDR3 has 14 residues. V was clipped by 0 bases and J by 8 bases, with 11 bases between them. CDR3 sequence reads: CASSYSRGAHEQFF. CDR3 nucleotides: TGTGCCAGCAGTTACTCGAGGGGGGCTCATGAGCAGTTCTTC.

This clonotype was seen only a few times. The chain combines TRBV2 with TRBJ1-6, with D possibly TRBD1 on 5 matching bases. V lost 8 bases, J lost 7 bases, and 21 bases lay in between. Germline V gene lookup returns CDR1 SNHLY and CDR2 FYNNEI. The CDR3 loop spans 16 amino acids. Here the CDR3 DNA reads TGTGCCAGCGCAGCTCAGGGCGGGGGATTCAATTCACCCCTCCACTTT. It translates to CASAAQGGGFNSPLHF.